These T cell receptor beta chains were read from a single sample in a study of blood T cell repertoires in COVID-19. Measured with immunoSEQ multiplex PCR; TCRdb has only the in-frame clones, and not every one. The sample holds about 270,000 clones; over 80% are singletons and the top ten take 4.1%. Sequenced sample: peripheral blood. These receptors came from a woman in her 50s with active or convalescent COVID-19. Each CDR3 is given with its conserved first and last residue. D genes are given only for firm matches. Only some rows state a clone size, as once, few, many or a class for expanded clones.

V gene,clone size,D gene,J gene,CDR3 DNA,CDR3 protein
TRBV5-1,.,TRBD1,TRBJ1-4,TGCGCCAGCAGCTTGACAGGGGCGGGGGGAAAACTGTTTTTT,CASSLTGAGGKLFF
TRBV6-1,once,TRBD2,TRBJ2-1,TGTGCCAGCAGTGCCTTGGGAGGGGACTCCTACAATGAGCAGTTCTTC,CASSALGGDSYNEQFF
TRBV28,few,TRBD1,TRBJ1-5,TGTGCCAGCAGCGACTCCACAGGGGGTGGCAATCAGCCCCAGCATTTT,CASSDSTGGGNQPQHF
TRBV11-2,.,TRBD2,TRBJ2-7,TGTGCCAGCAGCTTTTTTCAGCGGGAGCTCTACGAGCAGTACTTC,CASSFFQRELYEQYF
TRBV9,.,TRBD1,TRBJ1-4,TGTGCCAGCAGCGTAGGACGGGACAGGGGGCTATCGACTAATGAAAAACTGTTTTTT,CASSVGRDRGLSTNEKLFF
TRBV10-3,.,.,TRBJ1-2,TGTGCCATCAGTACTCCAGGCGGGCATGGCTACACCTTC,CAISTPGGHGYTF
TRBV5-1,.,.,TRBJ2-5,TGCGCCAGCAGCTTGGCCCGGGGTATCCAAGAGACCCAGTACTTC,CASSLARGIQETQYF
TRBV7-3,.,TRBD2,TRBJ2-1,TGTGCCAGCAGCTTAAGGTCGAGTGGACTAGCGGGAGGGCCCAATGAGCAGTTCTTC,CASSLRSSGLAGGPNEQFF
TRBV7-8,.,TRBD1,TRBJ1-5,TGTGCCAGCAGCTTGGCTAGGGACAGCCGCAATCAGCCCCAGCATTTT,CASSLARDSRNQPQHF
TRBV29-1,once,.,TRBJ1-1,TGCAGCGTTGATGAGGGAACATACTCCAAGAACACTGAAGCTTTCTTT,CSVDEGTYSKNTEAFF
TRBV7-3,.,.,TRBJ2-7,TGTGCCAGCAGCTTAACGCGGGACAGCCACGAGCAGTACTTC,CASSLTRDSHEQYF
TRBV7-6,.,TRBD1,TRBJ1-2,TGTGCCAGCAGCCCCCTAGCGGGACAGCTCTATGGCTACACCTTC,CASSPLAGQLYGYTF
TRBV29-1,.,.,TRBJ1-2,.,CSVEDRWGRGTF
TRBV11-2,.,.,TRBJ1-2,TGTGCCAGCAGCTTAGGGGCAGCCTCCTATGGCTACACCTTC,CASSLGAASYGYTF
TRBV5-6,.,.,TRBJ2-5,TGTGCCAGCAGCTTGGCGGGAGCCCAAGAGACCCAGTACTTC,CASSLAGAQETQYF
TRBV28,.,.,TRBJ2-1,TGTGCCAGCAGTTTGGGGGCCAGGGGATTAAATGAGCAGTTCTTC,CASSLGARGLNEQFF
TRBV4-2,.,TRBD2,TRBJ2-6,TGTGCCAGCAGCCAAGGAACTAGCGGGAGTTCAGGGGCCAACGTCCTGACTTTC,CASSQGTSGSSGANVLTF
TRBV7-9,.,TRBD1,TRBJ2-2,TGTGCCAGCAGCTTACAGGCCCGACAGGGGCCAAGCGGGGAGCTGTTTTTT,CASSLQARQGPSGELFF
TRBV6-5,once,TRBD2,TRBJ2-7,TGTGCCAGCAGTTACATGCCTAGCGGTTACGAGCAGTACTTC,CASSYMPSGYEQYF
TRBV29-1,.,TRBD1,TRBJ1-1,TGCAGCGCCGCTCTCGGGACAGGGGGCAGGACTGAAGCTTTCTTT,CSAALGTGGRTEAFF
TRBV6-4,.,.,TRBJ1-1,TGTGCCAGCAGTGAGAGACAGCCGAGGACTGAAGCTTTCTTT,CASSERQPRTEAFF
TRBV5-1,.,TRBD2,TRBJ2-1,TGCGCCAGCAGCTTGGCGGGACTAGCGGGAGGGGAAGGTAGGGTCTACAATGAGCAGTTCTTC,CASSLAGLAGGEGRVYNEQFF
TRBV5-1,once,TRBD1,TRBJ1-2,TGCGCCAGCAGCCTCGGACAGGGTGGCTATGGCTACACCTTC,CASSLGQGGYGYTF
TRBV7-9,once,TRBD1,TRBJ2-7,TGTGCCAGCAGTTTCGACAGGGGGCCGTCTTGGGAGCAGTACTTC,CASSFDRGPSWEQYF
TRBV9,.,TRBD2,TRBJ2-1,TGTGCCAGCAGCCTGAGTAGCGGGACTCCCCAGCATGAGCAGTTCTTC,CASSLSSGTPQHEQFF
TRBV3-1/TRBV3-2,few,TRBD2,TRBJ2-1,TGTGCCAGCAGGACTAGCGGGATTCACAATGAGCAGTTCTTC,CASRTSGIHNEQFF
TRBV28,.,.,TRBJ2-1,TGTGCCAGCTTTTATGGTAGAGGCGATGAGCAGTTCTTC,CASFYGRGDEQFF
TRBV6-1,.,.,TRBJ2-7,TGTGCCAGCAGTGGGTTCCCCGTAGGACTCATGAACTACGAGCAGTACTTC,CASSGFPVGLMNYEQYF
TRBV24-1,.,.,TRBJ1-2,TGTGCCACCAGTGATCCGCAGACTCCCGGGGATGGCTACACCTTC,CATSDPQTPGDGYTF
TRBV5-1,.,TRBD1,TRBJ2-7,TGCGCCAGCAGCGGAAACAGGGGTTTAGAGTACGAGCAGTACTTC,CASSGNRGLEYEQYF
TRBV27,.,TRBD1,TRBJ1-2,TGTGCCAGCAGTCCGGGGACAGGGGGAGATGGCTACACCTTC,CASSPGTGGDGYTF
TRBV4-2,.,.,TRBJ2-6,TGTGCCAGCAGCCATGCCCTCGGCAGGTTTGGGTCTGGGGCCAACGTCCTGACTTTC,CASSHALGRFGSGANVLTF
TRBV2,.,.,TRBJ2-7,TGTGCCAGCAGTGGGAGTTTGGCCTACGAGCAGTACTTC,CASSGSLAYEQYF
TRBV7-9,.,TRBD1,TRBJ1-2,TGTGCCAGCAGCGGGCAGGGACAGCCTTTCTATGGCTACACCTTC,CASSGQGQPFYGYTF
TRBV3-1/TRBV3-2,.,TRBD2,TRBJ2-1,TGTGCCAGCAGCCAAGGGCTAGCGGTGTACAATGAGCAGTTCTTC,CASSQGLAVYNEQFF
TRBV6-2/TRBV6-3,.,TRBD2,TRBJ2-1,TGTGCCAGCAGTTACTCACTAGCGGGAGGGCCCAGCTCCTACAATGAGCAGTTCTTC,CASSYSLAGGPSSYNEQFF
TRBV18,.,.,TRBJ1-2,TGTGCCAGCTCCCAACTCCGGGTCCCACTTCAAGACTATGGCTACACCTTC,CASSQLRVPLQDYGYTF
TRBV20-1,.,.,TRBJ1-2,TGCAGTGCTAGTTCAGGGATAATCTATGGCTACACCTTC,CSASSGIIYGYTF
TRBV28,.,TRBD1,TRBJ1-1,TGTGCCAGCAGTTTATGGGGACAGGGGCGCCCAGCTTTCTTT,CASSLWGQGRPAFF
TRBV30,.,TRBD1,TRBJ2-7,TGTGCCTGGAGTGTACGGGGACAGGGGGCCTACGAGCAGTACTTC,CAWSVRGQGAYEQYF
TRBV7-9,.,.,TRBJ1-5,TGTGCCAGCAGCTTACAAGGGGATCAGCCCCAGCATTTT,CASSLQGDQPQHF
TRBV3-1/TRBV3-2,.,.,TRBJ1-2,TGTGCCAGCAGCCACCATCAGGACGGGGGCTATGGCTACACCTTC,CASSHHQDGGYGYTF
TRBV5-1,.,.,TRBJ2-7,TGCGCCAGCAGCTTAGAAACAGGGTCCTACGAGCAGTACTTC,CASSLETGSYEQYF
TRBV29-1,.,TRBD2,TRBJ2-5,TGCAGCGTTGAGGCGGGAGACTTCGGAGAGACCCAGTACTTC,CSVEAGDFGETQYF